One sample yielded the 13 T cell receptor beta chains listed below, sequenced in a study of blood T cell repertoires in COVID-19. Repertoires were generated with immunoSEQ multiplex PCR, while TCRdb's copy carries only in-frame clones and drops some. The top ten hold about 7% of the sample, which has 250,000 to 300,000 clones, 85% seen once. Sequencing was done on a sample of PBMCs or T cells enriched from blood (not recorded which). The receptors derive from a woman between 50 and 59 years old who had been exposed to COVID-19.

The rearrangement uses TRBV7-8 and TRBJ2-3; a weak D match, TRBD1 (6 bases). V was clipped by 6 bases and J by 3 bases, with 13 bases between them. Germline V gene sequence: CDR1 SGHVS, CDR2 FQNEAQ. The CDR3 length is 14 residues. CDR3 in amino acids: CASRNREGTDTQYF. In DNA form, the CDR3 reads TGTGCCAGCAGGAACAGGGAAGGGACAGATACGCAGTATTTT. Together with reference TRBV7-8 and TRBJ2-3, the CDR3 gives the full variable domain: GAGVSQSPRYKVAKRGQDVALRCDPISGHVSLFWYQQALGQGPEFLTYFQNEAQLDKSGLPSDRFFAERPEGSVSTLKIQRTQQEDSAVYLCASRNREGTDTQYFGPGTRLTVL.

The rearrangement joins TRBV23-1 to TRBJ1-1; D call uncertain. TRBV23-1 is designated an ORF whose function remains uncertain. The CDR3 sequence is 11 residues long. Trimming took 9 bases from V and 4 from J, leaving 9 bases between them. CDR3 loop: CARSESTEAFF. The DNA for the CDR3 is TGCGCCAGATCCGAGTCCACTGAAGCTTTCTTT.

The chain uses TRBV7-2 and TRBJ2-3, with no clear D. From germline, CDR1 is SGHTA and CDR2 FQGNSA. V shed 0 bases and J shed 5 bases, with 6 bases lying between them. The CDR3 consists of 13 residues. CDR3 DNA: TGTGCCAGCAGCTTAGCGGGCAGAGATACGCAGTATTTT. It translates to CASSLAGRDTQYF. Full variable domain (rest looked up from reference TRBV7-2 and TRBJ2-3): GAGVSQSPSNKVTEKGKDVELRCDPISGHTALYWYRQSLGQGLEFLIYFQGNSAPDKSGLPSDRFSAERTGGSVSTLTIQRTQQEDSAVYLCASSLAGRDTQYFGPGTRLTVL.

The J gene is TRBJ1-1, the V gene TRBV7-9; perhaps TRBD1 as D (6 bases). The CDR3 covers 13 residues. V lost 1 base and J 7 bases, leaving 10 bases between the germline ends. From germline, CDR1 is SEHNR and CDR2 FQNEAQ (reference sequence). CDR3 bases: TGTGCCAGCAGCTTAGGGACAGCCCTTGAAGCTTTCTTT. This sequence encodes CASSLGTALEAFF.

The chain carries TRBV28 and TRBJ1-2; the match to TRBD1 covers 7 bases. V was clipped by 7 bases and J by 2 bases; unmatched bases: 16. Germline-derived CDR1 and CDR2 are MDHEN and SYDVKM. This CDR3 has 17 residues. CDR3 sequence reads: CASTLPGQLAINYGYTF. Here the CDR3 DNA reads TGTGCCAGCACCCTTCCGGGACAGCTAGCTATCAACTATGGCTACACCTTC.

This chain connects TRBV28 to TRBJ1-1; 7 bases are shared with TRBD1. The CDR3 extends over 12 amino acids. Germline values: CDR1 MDHEN, CDR2 SYDVKM. V gave up 6 bases and J gave up 7 bases; unmatched junction bases: 5. The CDR3 spells CASSSQGSEAFF. The DNA for the CDR3 is TGTGCCAGCAGCTCACAGGGGAGTGAAGCTTTCTTT.

The genes are TRBV19 and TRBJ2-4; D gene ambiguous. CDR1 and CDR2 from the germline V gene are LNHDA and SQIVND (reference sequence). V was clipped by 0 bases and J by 13 bases, with 10 bases between them. This CDR3 has 12 amino acids. CDR3 loop: CASSIDPRFQYF. The CDR3 DNA reads as TGTGCCAGTAGTATAGATCCTAGATTCCAGTACTTC.

This chain joins TRBV10-2 and TRBJ2-1; 8 nucleotides agree with TRBD1. The CDR3 spans 13 residues. Losses at the gene ends were 2 bases for V and 15 bases for J; bases not matched to a gene: 9. The germline CDR1 and CDR2 sequences are WSHSY and SAAADI. CDR3: CASSEQGQGWMFF. CDR3 DNA: TGCGCCAGCAGTGAGCAAGGACAGGGATGGATGTTCTTC.

V usage is TRBV6-4 and J usage is TRBJ1-2; tentatively, D is TRBD1 (5 bases). Trimming took 4 bases from V and 5 from J, leaving 11 bases between them. The CDR3 totals 13 residues. Germline V lookup: CDR1 MRHNA, CDR2 SNTAGT. In DNA form, the CDR3 reads TGTGCCAGCAGTGGGGGCCAGCCGTATGGCTACACCTTC. Translating gives CASSGGQPYGYTF.

This chain uses TRBV16 with TRBJ2-7; TRBD1 might be the D (7 bases). Germline V gives CDR1 KGHSY, CDR2 FQNENV. Trimming took off 4 bases at V and 1 base at J, with 11 bases between the two ends. The CDR3 runs to 14 residues. CDR3 coding DNA: TGTGCCAGCAGCCGGCAGGGGGGATCCTACGAGCAGTACTTC. It encodes CASSRQGGSYEQYF.

The table lists this clone with a few counts. This chain links TRBV13 with TRBJ2-5; D perhaps matches TRBD1 (6 bases). This CDR3 has 13 residues. CDR1 and CDR2 from the germline V gene are PRHDT and FYEKMQ (reference sequence). The V end lost 4 bases, the J end lost 5 bases, and 11 bases lay between the germline ends. The CDR3 reads CASSSPGDETQYF. The CDR3, as DNA: TGTGCCAGCAGCTCTCCAGGGGACGAGACCCAGTACTTC.

The sample holds a few counts of this clone. The gene calls are TRBV12-3 or TRBV12-4 and TRBJ1-1; D is uncertain. Trimming shortened V by 5 bases and J by 9 bases, and 10 bases separated the two germline ends. The CDR3 has 11 amino acids. CDR3 in amino acids: CASSLDTQAFF. The CDR3 DNA sequence: TGTGCCAGCAGTCTCGACACCCAAGCTTTCTTT.

Regarding this clone: The same CDR3 can be traced to other DNA sequences in this sample. This chain uses TRBV2 with TRBJ1-5, with 7 positions matching TRBD1. J gave up 6 bases and V 1 base, and 6 bases lay outside the gene matches. CDR3 size: 15 residues. The V gene's germline CDR1 is SNHLY and CDR2 FYNNEI. Here the CDR3 reads CASSEDRGGFQPQHF. CDR3 sequence (DNA): TGTGCCAGCAGTGAAGACAGGGGAGGTTTTCAGCCCCAGCATTTT.